This T cell receptor (beta chain) originates from a study of shared clonotypes between healthy human individuals. Study-wide context: Per donor, three plates held CD4 naive cells, three held CD4 memory, two held CD8 naive and one held CD8 memory.

Sequencing used immunoSEQ multiplex PCR; TCRdb keeps in-frame clones, though not all of them. The data contain about 690,000 clones, roughly 91% of them singletons. Material: memory CD8+ T cells from PBMCs. Subset denoted: CD45RO+ cells pooled with CCR7-negative TemRA cells. The sequence was obtained from a young man in good health. Some clones in this sample may be carry-over from other donors' samples.

The CDR3 DNA follows: TGCGCCAGCAGCCAAATCCAGGGCCTTGGCGAGCAGTACTTC. This translates into CASSQIQGLGEQYF. J is TRBJ2-7 and V is TRBV4-1; a weak D match, TRBD1 (5 bases). V lost 2 bases to trimming and J lost 6 bases, with 14 bases between them. Germline V gene sequence: CDR1 MGHRA, CDR2 YSYEKL. There are 14 residues in the CDR3.